A single sample is the source of the 16 T cell receptor beta chains below, sequenced in a study of blood T cell repertoires in COVID-19. Assay used: immunoSEQ multiplex PCR; TCRdb lists only in-frame clones, some missing. The sample has around 450,000 clones, around 90% seen once. The sequencing sample was made of PBMCs or T cells enriched from blood (not recorded which). Receptors originate from a woman aged 18-29 years who had recovered from COVID-19.

Concerning this clone: The identical CDR3 is also encoded by other nucleotide sequences in the sample. This chain links TRBV2 with TRBJ1-6, with D unclear. Germline CDR1 reads SNHLY; CDR2 reads FYNNEI. The CDR3 is made up of 12 amino acids. V was pared by 6 bases and J by 10 bases, with 10 bases between. CDR3 sequence reads: CASSEGLSPLHF. CDR3 sequence (DNA): TGTGCCAGCAGCGAGGGTCTGTCACCCCTCCACTTT. Complete variable domain (other parts from reference TRBV2 and TRBJ1-6): EPEVTQTPSHQVTQMGQEVILRCVPISNHLYFYWYRQILGQKVEFLVSFYNNEISEKSEIFDDQFSVERPDGSNFTLKIRSTKLEDSAMYFCASSEGLSPLHFGNGTRLTVT.

The V and J genes are TRBV4-1 and TRBJ1-6; TRBD1 matches at 7 bases. The CDR3 extends over 16 amino acids. V dropped 1 base and J dropped 5; count of bases not matched to a gene: 5. Germline V lookup: CDR1 MGHRA, CDR2 YSYEKL. As DNA, the CDR3 is TGCGCCAGCAGCCAAGGCAGGGGGATGGATAATTCACCCCTCCACTTT. Its translation is CASSQGRGMDNSPLHF.

A single count supports this clone. V usage is TRBV24-1 and J usage is TRBJ2-1; TRBD2 aligns across 8 bases. Trimming cost V 9 bases and J 9 bases; bases outside gene matches: 3. This CDR3 contains 11 residues. Germline CDR1 reads KGHDR; CDR2 reads SFDVKD. The CDR3 coding sequence is TGTGCCACCTCGGGACTAGGTGAGCAGTTCTTC. It translates to CATSGLGEQFF.

The gene calls are TRBV27 and TRBJ1-1; no definite D call. Germline V gives CDR1 MNHEY, CDR2 SMNVEV (reference sequence). V was shortened by 11 bases and J by 4 bases, with 23 bases between the two germline ends. This CDR3 is 15 amino acids long. The CDR3 is CASHTERPLGTEAFF. The CDR3 DNA reads TGTGCCTCGCACACCGAGAGGCCCCTGGGCACTGAAGCTTTCTTT.

This clone has just a few counts. The chain is built from TRBV11-2 and TRBJ1-4; D is unresolved. The CDR3 covers 15 residues. The V end was cut by 1 base, the J end by 1 base, with 7 bases between. Germline V gene sequence: CDR1 SGHAT, CDR2 FQNNGV. CDR3 in amino acids: CASSLGSRTNEKLFF. As DNA, the CDR3 is TGTGCCAGCAGCTTAGGGTCCAGAACTAATGAAAAACTGTTTTTT.

This clone was counted between two and nine times. The chain couples TRBV7-8 to TRBJ1-6; tentative D call: TRBD1 (6 bases). The V and J ends lost 3 bases and 10 bases respectively, with 16 bases between them. The CDR3 is 15 residues long. CDR1 SGHVS and CDR2 FQNEAQ come from the germline V gene. Here the CDR3 DNA reads TGTGCCAGCAGCTTTAAATCAGGGGACGGCTCACCCCTCCACTTT. Protein sequence: CASSFKSGDGSPLHF.

This sequence joins TRBV11-1 and TRBJ2-5; possible D gene TRBD1, 5 bases. The length of the CDR3 is 12 residues. Germline CDR1 reads SGHAT; CDR2 reads FQDESV (reference sequence). Trimming removed 6 bases from V and 4 bases from J, with 9 bases in between. CDR3 loop: CASRGVSETQYF. The DNA for the CDR3 is TGTGCCAGCAGAGGGGTCTCAGAGACCCAGTACTTC.

Note on this clone: The sample holds other DNA sequences that translate to the same CDR3. The chain uses TRBV19 and TRBJ1-1; perhaps TRBD1 as D (5 bases). CDR1 LNHDA and CDR2 SQIVND come from the germline V gene (reference sequence). V was trimmed by 4 bases and J by 1 base, leaving 7 bases between them. CDR3 length equals 13 residues. The CDR3 loop reads CASSTQGNTEAFF. CDR3 bases: TGTGCCAGTAGTACTCAGGGGAACACTGAAGCTTTCTTT.

Details on this clone: Other DNA sequences in the sample encode the same CDR3. The V gene is TRBV5-1, the J gene TRBJ2-5, with 8 bases that match TRBD2. Germline V lookup: CDR1 SGHRS, CDR2 YFSETQ. V shed 4 bases, J shed 4 bases, and the junction held 6 bases outside the gene matches. The CDR3 has 14 amino acids. The CDR3 DNA follows: TGCGCCAGCAGCCCCGGACTAGCAGGAGAGACCCAGTACTTC. Translating gives CASSPGLAGETQYF.

A remark on this clone: Other DNA variants within this sample encode the same CDR3. This chain joins TRBV3-1 (or the pseudogene TRBV3-2) and TRBJ1-5, with no clear D. Germline loops: CDR1 LGHDT, CDR2 YNNKEL (reference sequence). The CDR3 runs to 13 residues. V was pared by 0 bases and J by 7 bases, with 7 bases between. In DNA, the CDR3 is TGTGCCAGCAGCCAAGATGCAGGACAGCCCCAGCATTTT. Translated: CASSQDAGQPQHF.

The chain combines TRBV5-1 with TRBJ1-6; D is undetermined. Trimming shortened V by 0 bases and J by 8 bases, and 3 bases separated the two germline ends. The V gene's germline CDR1 is SGHRS and CDR2 YFSETQ. The CDR3 runs 12 residues. CDR3 DNA: TGCGCCAGCAGCTTGGCCGATTCACCCCTCCACTTT. Amino acid sequence: CASSLADSPLHF.

The gene calls are TRBV18 and TRBJ1-5; D not resolved. Germline values: CDR1 KGHSH, CDR2 LQKENI. V was trimmed by 4 bases and J by 5 bases, leaving 9 bases between them. The CDR3 is made up of 13 amino acids. The CDR3 spells CASSLSLDQPQHF. CDR3 DNA sequence: TGTGCCAGCTCACTCTCGTTAGATCAGCCCCAGCATTTT.

V is TRBV7-3 and J is TRBJ2-1, with 7 bases lining up with TRBD2. The CDR3 sequence is 15 residues long. Germline V gene data show CDR1 as SGHTA and CDR2 as FQGTGA. V lost 5 bases, J lost 2 bases, and 6 bases stayed unmatched. The CDR3 region is CASSQRGVPYNEQFF. CDR3 nucleotides: TGTGCCAGCAGCCAACGGGGGGTACCCTACAATGAGCAGTTCTTC.

The rearrangement joins TRBV18 to TRBJ1-4, with 8 nucleotides matching TRBD1. Germline V gene lookup returns CDR1 KGHSH and CDR2 LQKENI. The CDR3 is made up of 14 amino acids. J gave up 3 bases and V 6 bases, and 3 bases lay outside the gene matches. The CDR3 loop reads CASSQGAPNEKLFF. For the CDR3, the DNA is TGTGCCAGCTCGCAGGGGGCGCCTAATGAAAAACTGTTTTTT.

The chain has TRBV9 and TRBJ2-7; D is perhaps TRBD2 (5 bases). This CDR3 contains 14 residues. The germline V gene encodes CDR1 SGDLS and CDR2 YYNGEE. V was cut by 0 bases and J by 3 bases, with 10 bases left in between. CDR3 bases: TGTGCCAGCAGCGTAGCTCTAGCAGGCTACGAGCAGTACTTC. Translation gives CASSVALAGYEQYF.

This sequence joins TRBV6-1 and TRBJ2-3, with D possibly being TRBD2 (6 bases). The germline CDR1 and CDR2 sequences are MNHNS and SASEGT. The V end lost 2 bases, the J end lost 2 bases, and 17 bases lay between the germline ends. The CDR3 is made up of 17 amino acids. The CDR3 DNA is TGTGCCAGCAGTGAATATCTCCCCCGGGGGTACACAGATACGCAGTATTTT. It translates to CASSEYLPRGYTDTQYF.